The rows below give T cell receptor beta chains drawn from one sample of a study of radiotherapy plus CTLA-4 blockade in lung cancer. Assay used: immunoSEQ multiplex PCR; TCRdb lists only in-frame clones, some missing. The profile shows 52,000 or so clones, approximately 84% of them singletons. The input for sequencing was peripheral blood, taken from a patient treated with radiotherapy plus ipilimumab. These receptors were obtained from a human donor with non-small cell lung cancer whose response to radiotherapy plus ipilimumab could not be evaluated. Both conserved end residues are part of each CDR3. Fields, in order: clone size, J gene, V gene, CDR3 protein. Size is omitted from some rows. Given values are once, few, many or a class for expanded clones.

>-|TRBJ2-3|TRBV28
CASSFLTSSSTSTDTQYF
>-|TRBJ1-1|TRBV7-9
CASSLASGLNTEAFF
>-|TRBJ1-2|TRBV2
CASSERGAYGYTF
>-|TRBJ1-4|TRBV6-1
CASSEGQGRNEKLFF
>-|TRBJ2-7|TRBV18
CASSRLPGQTYEQYF
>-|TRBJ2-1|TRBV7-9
CASSFGTSGGDEQFF
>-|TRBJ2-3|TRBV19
CASSIGLAGTDTQYF
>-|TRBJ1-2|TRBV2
CASSESRGGDYGYTF
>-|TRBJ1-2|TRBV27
CASSPERGYGYTF
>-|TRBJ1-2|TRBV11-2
CASSLGGTTNYGYTF
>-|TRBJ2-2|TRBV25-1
CASSALANTGELFF
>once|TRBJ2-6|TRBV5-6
CASNLGLSGANVLTF
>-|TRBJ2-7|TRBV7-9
CASSLSGGSLEQYF
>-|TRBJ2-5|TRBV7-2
CASSLDLRGGRETQYF
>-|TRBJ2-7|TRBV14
CASSPSWGQGYEQYF
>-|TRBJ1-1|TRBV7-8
CASSPAGGVEADTEAFF
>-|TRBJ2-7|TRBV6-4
CASSPAGGAYEQYF
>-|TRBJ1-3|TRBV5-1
CASSLGQAGNTIYF
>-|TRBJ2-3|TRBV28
CASSPPSLAGGFTDTQYF
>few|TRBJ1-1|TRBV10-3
CAIRDRGLPTEAFF
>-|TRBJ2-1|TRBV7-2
CASSLKTSSYNEQFF
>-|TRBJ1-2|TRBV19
CASRTIYNHGQGLLGYTF
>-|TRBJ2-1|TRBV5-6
CASSSMTSGRGGEQFF
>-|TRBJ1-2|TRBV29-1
CSAAGTGPYGYTF
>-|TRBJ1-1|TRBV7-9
CASSLVNTRDTEAFF
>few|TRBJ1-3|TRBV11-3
CASSIHPGVRNTIYF
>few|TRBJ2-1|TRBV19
CASSLPGQGYNEQFF
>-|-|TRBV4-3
CASSLSRDRVYEQYF
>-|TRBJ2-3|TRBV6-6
CASSYSTRGNTDTQYF
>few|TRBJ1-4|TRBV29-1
CSVGGQFNEKLFF
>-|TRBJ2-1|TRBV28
CASTLPRTGSYNEQFF
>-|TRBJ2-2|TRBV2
CASSEFPGLAGGELFF
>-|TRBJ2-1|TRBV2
CASRQRRTSDNEQFF
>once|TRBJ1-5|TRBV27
CASEDRAGNQPQHF
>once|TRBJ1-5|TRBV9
CASSPDRGNNQPQHF
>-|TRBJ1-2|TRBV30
CAWSLARGGYTF
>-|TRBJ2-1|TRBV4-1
CASSQERWGLRNEQFF
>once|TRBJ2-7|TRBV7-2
CASSSGSHSYEQYF
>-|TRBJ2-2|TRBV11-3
CASSLSIQISRAGELFF
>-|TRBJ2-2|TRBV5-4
CASSRGTSGGSITGELFF
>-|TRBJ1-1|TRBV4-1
CASSHDGQGARNTEAFF
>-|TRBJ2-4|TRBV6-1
CASSELRENIQYF
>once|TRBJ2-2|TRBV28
CASSRGTSNTGELFF
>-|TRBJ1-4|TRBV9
CASSVAAGNEKLFF
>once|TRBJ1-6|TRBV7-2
CASSVLNSPLHF
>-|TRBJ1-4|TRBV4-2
CASSQDQVSAGGEKLFF
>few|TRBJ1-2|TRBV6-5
CAARQGEGYGYTF
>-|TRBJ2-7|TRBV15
CATSPRDSTYEQYF
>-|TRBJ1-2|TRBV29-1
CSAETGDNYGYTF
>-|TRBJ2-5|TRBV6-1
CASSVTSGALQETQYF